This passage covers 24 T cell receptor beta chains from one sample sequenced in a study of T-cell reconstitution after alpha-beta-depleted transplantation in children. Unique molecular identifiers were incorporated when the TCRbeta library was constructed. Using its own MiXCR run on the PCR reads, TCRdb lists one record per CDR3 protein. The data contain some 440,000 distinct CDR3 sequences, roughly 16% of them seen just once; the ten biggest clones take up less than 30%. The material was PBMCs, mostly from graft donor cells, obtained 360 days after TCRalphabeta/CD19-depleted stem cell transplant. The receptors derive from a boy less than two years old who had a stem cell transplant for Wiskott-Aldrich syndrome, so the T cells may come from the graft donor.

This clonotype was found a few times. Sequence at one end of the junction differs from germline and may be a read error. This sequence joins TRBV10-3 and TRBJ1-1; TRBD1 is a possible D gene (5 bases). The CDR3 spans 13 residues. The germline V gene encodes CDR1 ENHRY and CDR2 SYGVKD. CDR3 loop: CAIREWGVTEAFF. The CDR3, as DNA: TGTGCCATCAGGGAGTGGGGGGTCACTGAAGCTTTCTTT.

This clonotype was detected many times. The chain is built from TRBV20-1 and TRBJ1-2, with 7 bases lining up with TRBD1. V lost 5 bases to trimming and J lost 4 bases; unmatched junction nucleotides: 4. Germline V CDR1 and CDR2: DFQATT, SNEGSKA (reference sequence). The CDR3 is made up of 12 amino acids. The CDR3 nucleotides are TGCAGTGCTTTCAGGGGGATCTATGGCTACACCTTC. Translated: CSAFRGIYGYTF.

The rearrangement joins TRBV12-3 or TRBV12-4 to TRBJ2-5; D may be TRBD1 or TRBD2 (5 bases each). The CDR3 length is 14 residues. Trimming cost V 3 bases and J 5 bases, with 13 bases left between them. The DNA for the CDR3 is TGTGCCAGCAGTTTGATCGGGACGGGGGAGACCCAGTACTTC. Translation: CASSLIGTGETQYF.

The CDR3 coding sequence is TGTGCCAGCAGAGAAAACAGGGTTGGACTCTACGAGCAGTACTTC. Amino acids: CASRENRVGLYEQYF. The chain links TRBV2 to TRBJ2-7; tentative D call: TRBD1 (6 bases). Germline V CDR1 and CDR2: SNHLY, FYNNEI. V lost 6 bases to trimming and J lost 3 bases, with 18 bases between them. The CDR3 length is 15 residues. Full variable domain (missing parts from reference TRBV2 and TRBJ2-7): EPEVTQTPSHQVTQMGQEVILRCVPISNHLYFYWYRQILGQKVEFLVSFYNNEISEKSEIFDDQFSVERPDGSNFTLKIRSTKLEDSAMYFCASRENRVGLYEQYFGPGTRLTVT.

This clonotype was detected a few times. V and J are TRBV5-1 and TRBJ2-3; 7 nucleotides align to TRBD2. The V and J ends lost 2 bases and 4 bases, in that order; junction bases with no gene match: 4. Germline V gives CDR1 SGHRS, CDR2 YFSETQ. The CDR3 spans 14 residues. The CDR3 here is CASSLRTRADTQYF. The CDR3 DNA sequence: TGCGCCAGCAGCTTAAGGACTAGGGCAGATACGCAGTATTTT.

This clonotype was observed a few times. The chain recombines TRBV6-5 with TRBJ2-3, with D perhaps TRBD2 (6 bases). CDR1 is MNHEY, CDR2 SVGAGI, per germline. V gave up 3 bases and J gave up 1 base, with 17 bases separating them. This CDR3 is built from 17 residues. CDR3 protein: CASSYGAPASGTDTQYF. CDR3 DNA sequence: TGTGCCAGCAGTTATGGGGCCCCTGCTAGCGGCACAGATACGCAGTATTTT.

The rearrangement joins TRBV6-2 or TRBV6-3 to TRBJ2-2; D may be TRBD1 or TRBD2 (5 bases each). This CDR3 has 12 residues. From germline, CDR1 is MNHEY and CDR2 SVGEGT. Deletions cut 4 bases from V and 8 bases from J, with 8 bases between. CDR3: CASSWGLGELFF. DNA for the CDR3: TGTGCCAGCAGTTGGGGGTTAGGGGAGCTGTTTTTT.

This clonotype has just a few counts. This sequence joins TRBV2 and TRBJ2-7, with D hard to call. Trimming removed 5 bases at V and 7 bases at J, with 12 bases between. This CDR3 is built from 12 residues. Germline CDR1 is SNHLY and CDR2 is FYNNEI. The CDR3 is CASSFAVGEQYF. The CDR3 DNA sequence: TGTGCCAGCAGTTTTGCTGTCGGGGAGCAGTACTTC.

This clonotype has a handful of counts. CDR3: CASSRQLSSYEQYF. CDR3 nucleotide sequence: TGTGCCAGCAGTCGGCAGCTTAGCTCCTACGAGCAGTACTTC. The V call is TRBV25-1, the J call TRBJ2-7; D remains ambiguous. CDR1 and CDR2 (germline): MGHDK, SYGVNS. The CDR3 totals 14 residues. V lost 5 bases and J lost 0, with 11 bases in between.

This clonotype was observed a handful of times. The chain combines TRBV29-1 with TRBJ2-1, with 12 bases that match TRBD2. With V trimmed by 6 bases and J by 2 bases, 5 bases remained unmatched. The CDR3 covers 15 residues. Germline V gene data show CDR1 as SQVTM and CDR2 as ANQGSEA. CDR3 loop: CSVPTSGSPYNEQFF. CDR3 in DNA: TGCAGCGTCCCGACTAGCGGGAGTCCCTACAATGAGCAGTTCTTC.

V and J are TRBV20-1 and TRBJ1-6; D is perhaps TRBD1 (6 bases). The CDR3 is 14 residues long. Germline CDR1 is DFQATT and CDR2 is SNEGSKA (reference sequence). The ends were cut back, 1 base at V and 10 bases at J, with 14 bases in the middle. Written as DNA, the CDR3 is TGCAGTGCTAGAGGGGGGGCGGAGAGCTCACCCCTCCACTTT. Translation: CSARGGAESSPLHF.

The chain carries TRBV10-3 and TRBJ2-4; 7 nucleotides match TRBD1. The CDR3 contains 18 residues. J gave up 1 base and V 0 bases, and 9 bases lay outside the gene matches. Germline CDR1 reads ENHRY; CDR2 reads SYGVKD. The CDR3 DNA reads TGTGCCATCAGTGAGTCGGTCGACAGGGAAGGCGCCAAAAACATTCAGTACTTC. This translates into CAISESVDREGAKNIQYF.

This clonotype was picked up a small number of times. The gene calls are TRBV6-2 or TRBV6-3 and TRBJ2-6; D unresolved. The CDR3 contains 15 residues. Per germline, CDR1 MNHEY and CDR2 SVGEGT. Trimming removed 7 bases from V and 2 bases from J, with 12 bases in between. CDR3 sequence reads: CASTQSRPGANVLTF. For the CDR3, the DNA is TGTGCCAGCACTCAATCGAGGCCTGGGGCCAACGTCCTGACTTTC.

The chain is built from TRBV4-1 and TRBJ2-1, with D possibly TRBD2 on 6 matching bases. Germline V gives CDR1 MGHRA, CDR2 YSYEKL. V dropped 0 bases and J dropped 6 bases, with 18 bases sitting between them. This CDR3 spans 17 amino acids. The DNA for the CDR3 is TGCGCCAGCAGCCAAGATTCGCGGGGCAGGAGCATCAATGAGCAGTTCTTC. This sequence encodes CASSQDSRGRSINEQFF.

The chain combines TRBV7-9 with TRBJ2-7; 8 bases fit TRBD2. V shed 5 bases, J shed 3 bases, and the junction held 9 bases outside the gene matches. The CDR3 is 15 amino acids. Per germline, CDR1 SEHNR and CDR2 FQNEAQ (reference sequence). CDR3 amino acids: CASSARSGRFYEQYF. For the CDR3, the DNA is TGTGCCAGCAGCGCCAGGAGCGGGAGATTCTACGAGCAGTACTTC.

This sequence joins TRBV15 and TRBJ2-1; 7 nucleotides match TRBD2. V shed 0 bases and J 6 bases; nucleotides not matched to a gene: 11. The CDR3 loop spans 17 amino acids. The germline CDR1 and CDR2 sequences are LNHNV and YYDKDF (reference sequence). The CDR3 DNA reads TGTGCCACCAGCAGAGACCGTACTAGCGCGCTACCCAATGAGCAGTTCTTC. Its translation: CATSRDRTSALPNEQFF.

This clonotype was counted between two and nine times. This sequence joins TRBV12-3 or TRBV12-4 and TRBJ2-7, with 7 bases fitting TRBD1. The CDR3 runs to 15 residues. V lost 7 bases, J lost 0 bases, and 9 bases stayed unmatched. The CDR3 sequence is CASTHRGVSSYEQYF. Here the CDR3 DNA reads TGTGCCAGCACTCACAGGGGCGTAAGCTCCTACGAGCAGTACTTC.

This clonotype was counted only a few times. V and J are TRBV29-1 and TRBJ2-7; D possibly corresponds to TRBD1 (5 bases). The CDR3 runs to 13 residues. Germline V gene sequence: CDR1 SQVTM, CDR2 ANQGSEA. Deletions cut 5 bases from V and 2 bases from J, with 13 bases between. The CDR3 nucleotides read TGCAGCGTTCTTGGACAACTAACCTACGAGCAGTACTTC. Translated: CSVLGQLTYEQYF.

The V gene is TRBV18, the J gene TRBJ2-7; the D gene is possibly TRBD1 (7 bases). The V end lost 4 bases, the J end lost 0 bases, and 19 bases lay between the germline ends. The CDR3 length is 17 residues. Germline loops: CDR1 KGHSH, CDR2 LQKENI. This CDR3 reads CASSLLPPGGRSYEQYF. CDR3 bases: TGTGCCAGCTCACTACTCCCTCCAGGGGGGCGCTCCTACGAGCAGTACTTC.

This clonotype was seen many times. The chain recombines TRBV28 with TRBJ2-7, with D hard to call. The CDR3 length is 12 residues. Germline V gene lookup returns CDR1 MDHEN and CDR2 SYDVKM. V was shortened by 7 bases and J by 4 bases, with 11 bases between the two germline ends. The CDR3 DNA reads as TGTGCCAGCAATATAGGGTGGTACGAGCAGTACTTC. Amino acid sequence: CASNIGWYEQYF.

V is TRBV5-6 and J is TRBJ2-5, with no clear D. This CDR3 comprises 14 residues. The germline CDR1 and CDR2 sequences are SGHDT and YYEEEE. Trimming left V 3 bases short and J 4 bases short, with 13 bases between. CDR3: CASSYVRQAETQYF. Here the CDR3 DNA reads TGTGCCAGCAGCTATGTTCGCCAGGCAGAGACCCAGTACTTC.

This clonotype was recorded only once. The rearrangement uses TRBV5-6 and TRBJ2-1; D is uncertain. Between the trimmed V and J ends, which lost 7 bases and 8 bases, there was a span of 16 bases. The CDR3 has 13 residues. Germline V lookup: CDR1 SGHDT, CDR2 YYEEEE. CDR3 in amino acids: CASGPGVAYEQFF. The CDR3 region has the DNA TGTGCCAGCGGCCCCGGAGTAGCATATGAGCAGTTCTTC. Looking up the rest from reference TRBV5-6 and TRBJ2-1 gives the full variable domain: DAGVTQSPTHLIKTRGQQVTLRCSPKSGHDTVSWYQQALGQGPQFIFQYYEEEERQRGNFPDRFSGHQFPNYSSELNVNALLLGDSALYLCASGPGVAYEQFFGPGTRLTVL.

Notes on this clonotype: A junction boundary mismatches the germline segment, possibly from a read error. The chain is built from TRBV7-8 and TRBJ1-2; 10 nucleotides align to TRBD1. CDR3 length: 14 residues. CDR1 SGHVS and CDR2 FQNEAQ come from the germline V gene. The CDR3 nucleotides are TGTGCCAGCAGCACCGGGACAGGGGACTATGGCCACACCTTC. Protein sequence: CASSTGTGDYGHTF.

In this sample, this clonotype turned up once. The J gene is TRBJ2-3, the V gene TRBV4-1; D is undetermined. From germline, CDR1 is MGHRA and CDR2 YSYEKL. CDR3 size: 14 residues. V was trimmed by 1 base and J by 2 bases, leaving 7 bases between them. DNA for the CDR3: TGCGCCAGCAGCCAAGTAGGAGACACAGATACGCAGTATTTT. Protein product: CASSQVGDTDTQYF.